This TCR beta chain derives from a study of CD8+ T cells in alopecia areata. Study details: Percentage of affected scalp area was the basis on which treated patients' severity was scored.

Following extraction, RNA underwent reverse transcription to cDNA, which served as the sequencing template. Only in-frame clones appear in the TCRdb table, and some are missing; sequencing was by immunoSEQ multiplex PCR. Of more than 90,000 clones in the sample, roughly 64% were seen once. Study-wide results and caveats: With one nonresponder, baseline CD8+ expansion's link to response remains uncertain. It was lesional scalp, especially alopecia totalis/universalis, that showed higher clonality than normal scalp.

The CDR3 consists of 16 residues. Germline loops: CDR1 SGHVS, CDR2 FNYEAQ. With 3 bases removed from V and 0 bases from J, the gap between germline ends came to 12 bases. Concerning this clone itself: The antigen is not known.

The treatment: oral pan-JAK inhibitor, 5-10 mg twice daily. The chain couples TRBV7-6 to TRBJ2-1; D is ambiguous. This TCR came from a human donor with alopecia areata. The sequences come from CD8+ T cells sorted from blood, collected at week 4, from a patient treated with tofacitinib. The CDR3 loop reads CASSFYSRSSYNEQFF. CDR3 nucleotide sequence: TGTGCCAGCAGCTTCTATAGCAGAAGCTCCTACAATGAGCAGTTCTTC. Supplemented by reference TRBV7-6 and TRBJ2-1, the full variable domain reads GAGVSQSPRYKVTKRGQDVALRCDPISGHVSLYWYRQALGQGPEFLTYFNYEAQQDKSGLPNDRFSAERPEGSISTLTIQRTEQRDSAMYRCASSFYSRSSYNEQFFGPGTRLTVL.